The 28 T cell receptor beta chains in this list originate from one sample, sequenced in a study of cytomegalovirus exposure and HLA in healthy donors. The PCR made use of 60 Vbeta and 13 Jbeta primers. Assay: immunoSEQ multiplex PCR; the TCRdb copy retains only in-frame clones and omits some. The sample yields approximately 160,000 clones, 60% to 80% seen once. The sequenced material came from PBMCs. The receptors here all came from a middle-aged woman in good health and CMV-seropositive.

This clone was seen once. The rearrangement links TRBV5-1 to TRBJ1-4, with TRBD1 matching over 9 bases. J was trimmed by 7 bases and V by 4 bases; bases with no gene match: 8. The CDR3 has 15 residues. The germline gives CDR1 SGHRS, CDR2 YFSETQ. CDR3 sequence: CASSITGGFGEKLFF. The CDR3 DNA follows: TGCGCCAGCAGCATCACAGGGGGCTTTGGTGAAAAACTGTTTTTT.

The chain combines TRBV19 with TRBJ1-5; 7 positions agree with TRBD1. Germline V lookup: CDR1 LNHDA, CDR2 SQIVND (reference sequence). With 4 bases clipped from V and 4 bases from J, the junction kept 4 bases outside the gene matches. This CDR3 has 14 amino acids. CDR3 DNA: TGTGCCAGTAGTACGACAGGGAAGAATCAGCCCCAGCATTTT. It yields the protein CASSTTGKNQPQHF.

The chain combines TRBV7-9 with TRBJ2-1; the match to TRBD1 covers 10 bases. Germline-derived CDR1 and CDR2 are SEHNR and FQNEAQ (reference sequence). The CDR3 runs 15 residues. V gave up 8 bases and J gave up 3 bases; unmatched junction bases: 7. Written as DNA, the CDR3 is TGTGCCAGCGGGTCCCGGGACAGGGGCTACAATGAGCAGTTCTTC. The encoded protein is CASGSRDRGYNEQFF.

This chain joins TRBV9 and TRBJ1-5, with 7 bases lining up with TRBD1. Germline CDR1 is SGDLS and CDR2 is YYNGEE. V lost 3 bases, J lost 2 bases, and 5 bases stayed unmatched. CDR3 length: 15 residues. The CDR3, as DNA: TGTGCCAGCAGCGCCCGGGACAGACGCAATCAGCCCCAGCATTTT. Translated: CASSARDRRNQPQHF.

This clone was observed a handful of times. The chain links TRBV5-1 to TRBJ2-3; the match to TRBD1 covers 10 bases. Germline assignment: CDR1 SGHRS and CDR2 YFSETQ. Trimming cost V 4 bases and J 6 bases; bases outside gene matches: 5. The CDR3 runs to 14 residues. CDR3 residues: CASSMTGGADTQYF. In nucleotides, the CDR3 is TGCGCCAGCAGCATGACAGGGGGCGCGGATACGCAGTATTTT. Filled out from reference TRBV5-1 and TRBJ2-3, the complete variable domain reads KAGVTQTPRYLIKTRGQQVTLSCSPISGHRSVSWYQQTPGQGLQFLFEYFSETQRNKGNFPGRFSGRQFSNSRSEMNVSTLELGDSALYLCASSMTGGADTQYFGPGTRLTVL.

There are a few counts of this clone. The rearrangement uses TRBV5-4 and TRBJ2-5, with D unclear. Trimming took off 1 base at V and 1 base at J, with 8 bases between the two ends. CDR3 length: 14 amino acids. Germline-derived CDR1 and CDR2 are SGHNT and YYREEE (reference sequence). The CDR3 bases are TGTGCCAGCAGCTTGACAGCAGCCCAAGAGACCCAGTACTTC. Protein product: CASSLTAAQETQYF.

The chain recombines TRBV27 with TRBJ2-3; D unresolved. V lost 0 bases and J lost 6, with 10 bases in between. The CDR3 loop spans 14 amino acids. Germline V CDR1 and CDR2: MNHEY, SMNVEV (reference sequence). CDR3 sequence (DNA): TGTGCCAGCAGTTTATCGAGATTATCGGATACGCAGTATTTT. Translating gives CASSLSRLSDTQYF.

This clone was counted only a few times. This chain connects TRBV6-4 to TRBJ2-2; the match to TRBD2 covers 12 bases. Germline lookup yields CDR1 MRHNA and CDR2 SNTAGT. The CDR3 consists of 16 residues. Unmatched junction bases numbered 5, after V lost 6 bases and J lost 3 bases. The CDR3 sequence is CASRATSGGYTGELFF. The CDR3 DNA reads TGTGCCAGCAGAGCTACTAGCGGGGGGTACACCGGGGAGCTGTTTTTT.

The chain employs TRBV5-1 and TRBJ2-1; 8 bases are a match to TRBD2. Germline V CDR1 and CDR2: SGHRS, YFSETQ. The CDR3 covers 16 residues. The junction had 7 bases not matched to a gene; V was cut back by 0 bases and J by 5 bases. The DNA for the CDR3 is TGCGCCAGCAGCTTGGCGCCGGGAGGGGGTGACAATGAGCAGTTCTTC. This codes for CASSLAPGGGDNEQFF.

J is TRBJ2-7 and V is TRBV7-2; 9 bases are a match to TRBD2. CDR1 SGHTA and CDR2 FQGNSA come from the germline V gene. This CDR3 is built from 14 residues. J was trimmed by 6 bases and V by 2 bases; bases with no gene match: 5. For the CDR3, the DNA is TGTGCCAGCAGCTTAATAGCGGGGGCCCCCGAGCAGTACTTC. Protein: CASSLIAGAPEQYF.

This CDR3 is CASSPGTALSYNEQFF. The CDR3 DNA sequence: TGTGCCAGCAGTCCCGGGACAGCGCTCTCCTACAATGAGCAGTTCTTC. V usage is TRBV28 and J usage is TRBJ2-1; 7 bases agree with TRBD1. CDR1 and CDR2 from the germline V gene are MDHEN and SYDVKM. The CDR3 consists of 16 residues. J was trimmed by 0 bases and V by 5 bases; bases with no gene match: 7. Full variable domain (outside the CDR3, taken from reference TRBV28 and TRBJ2-1): DVKVTQSSRYLVKRTGEKVFLECVQDMDHENMFWYRQDPGLGLRLIYFSYDVKMKEKGDIPEGYSVSREKKERFSLILESASTNQTSMYLCASSPGTALSYNEQFFGPGTRLTVL.

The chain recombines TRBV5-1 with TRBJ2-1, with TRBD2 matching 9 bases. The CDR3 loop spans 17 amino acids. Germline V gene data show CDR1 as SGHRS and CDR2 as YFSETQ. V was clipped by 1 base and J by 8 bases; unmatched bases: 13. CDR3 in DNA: TGCGCCAGCAGCTTGACCTTAGCGGGAGTGTCCAACCATGAGCAGTTCTTC. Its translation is CASSLTLAGVSNHEQFF.

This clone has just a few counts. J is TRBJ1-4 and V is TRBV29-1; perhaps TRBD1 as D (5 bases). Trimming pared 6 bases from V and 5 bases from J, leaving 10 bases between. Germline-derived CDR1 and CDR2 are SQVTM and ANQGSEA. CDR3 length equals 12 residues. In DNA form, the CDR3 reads TGCAGCGTCGGACATCTGAATGAAAAACTGTTTTTT. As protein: CSVGHLNEKLFF.

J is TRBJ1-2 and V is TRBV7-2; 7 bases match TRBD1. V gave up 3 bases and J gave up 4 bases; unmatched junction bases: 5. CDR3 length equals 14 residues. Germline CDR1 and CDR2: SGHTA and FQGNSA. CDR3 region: CASSLYRDSYGYTF. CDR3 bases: TGTGCCAGCAGCTTGTATCGGGACAGCTATGGCTACACCTTC.

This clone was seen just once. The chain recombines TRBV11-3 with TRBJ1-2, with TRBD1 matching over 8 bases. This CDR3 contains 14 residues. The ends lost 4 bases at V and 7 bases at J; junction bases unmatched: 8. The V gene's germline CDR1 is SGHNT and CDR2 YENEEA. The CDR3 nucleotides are TGTGCCAGCAGCTCCTCGGACAGGGCGGGTGGCTACACCTTC. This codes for CASSSSDRAGGYTF.

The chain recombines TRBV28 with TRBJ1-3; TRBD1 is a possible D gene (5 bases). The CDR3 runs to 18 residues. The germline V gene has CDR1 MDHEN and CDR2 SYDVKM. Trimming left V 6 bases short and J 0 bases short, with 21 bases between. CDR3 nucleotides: TGTGCCAGCAGCCCCCTCCTTGGGGGGACTGCCTCTGGAAACACCATATATTTT. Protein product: CASSPLLGGTASGNTIYF.

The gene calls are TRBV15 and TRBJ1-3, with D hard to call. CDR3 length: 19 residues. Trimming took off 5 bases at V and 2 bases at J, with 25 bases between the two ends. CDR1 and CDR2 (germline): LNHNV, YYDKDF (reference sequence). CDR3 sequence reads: CATSSSLTVVMTAGNTIYF. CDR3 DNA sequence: TGTGCCACCAGCTCCTCGCTGACGGTTGTAATGACTGCTGGAAACACCATATATTTT.

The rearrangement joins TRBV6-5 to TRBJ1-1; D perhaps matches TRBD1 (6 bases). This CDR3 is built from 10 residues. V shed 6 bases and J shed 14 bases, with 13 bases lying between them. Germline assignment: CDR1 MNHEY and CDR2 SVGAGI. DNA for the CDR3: TGTGCCAGCAGGAAGGGACACCTATTCTTT. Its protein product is CASRKGHLFF.

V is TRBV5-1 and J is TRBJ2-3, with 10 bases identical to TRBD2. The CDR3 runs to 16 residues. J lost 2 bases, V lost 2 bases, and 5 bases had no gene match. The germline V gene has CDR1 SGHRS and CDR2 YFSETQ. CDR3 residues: CASSLLLAGLTDTQYF. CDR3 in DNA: TGCGCCAGCAGCTTATTACTAGCGGGGCTCACAGATACGCAGTATTTT.

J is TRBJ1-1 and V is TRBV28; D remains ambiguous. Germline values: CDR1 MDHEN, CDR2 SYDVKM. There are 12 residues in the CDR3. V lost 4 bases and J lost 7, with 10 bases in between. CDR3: CASSSVLIEAFF. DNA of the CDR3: TGTGCCAGCAGTTCGGTCCTTATTGAAGCTTTCTTT.

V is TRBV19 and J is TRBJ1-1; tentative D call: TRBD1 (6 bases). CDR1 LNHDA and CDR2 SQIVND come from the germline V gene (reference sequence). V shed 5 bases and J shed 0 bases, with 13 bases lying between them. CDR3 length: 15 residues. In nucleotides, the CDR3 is TGTGCCAGTAGTCCGACGGACAGACTGAACACTGAAGCTTTCTTT. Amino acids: CASSPTDRLNTEAFF.

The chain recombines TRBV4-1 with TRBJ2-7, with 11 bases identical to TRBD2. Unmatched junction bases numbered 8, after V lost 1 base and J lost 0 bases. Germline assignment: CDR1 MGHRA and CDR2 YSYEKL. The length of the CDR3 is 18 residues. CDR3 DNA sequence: TGCGCCAGCAGCCAAGCCCCAGTTGGGACTAGCGGCTCCTACGAGCAGTACTTC. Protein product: CASSQAPVGTSGSYEQYF.

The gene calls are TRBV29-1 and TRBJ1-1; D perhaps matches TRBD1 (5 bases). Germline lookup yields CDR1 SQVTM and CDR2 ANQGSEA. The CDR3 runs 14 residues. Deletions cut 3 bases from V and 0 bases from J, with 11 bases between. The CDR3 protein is CSVEVGGVNTEAFF. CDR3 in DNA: TGCAGCGTTGAGGTCGGAGGGGTGAACACTGAAGCTTTCTTT.

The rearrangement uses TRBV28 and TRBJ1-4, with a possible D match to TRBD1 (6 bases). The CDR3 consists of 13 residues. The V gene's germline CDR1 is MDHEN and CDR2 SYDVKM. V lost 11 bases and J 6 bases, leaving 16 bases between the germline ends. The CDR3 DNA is TGTGCCGCCTCAGGGGCGGGGGATGAAAAACTGTTTTTT. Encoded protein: CAASGAGDEKLFF.

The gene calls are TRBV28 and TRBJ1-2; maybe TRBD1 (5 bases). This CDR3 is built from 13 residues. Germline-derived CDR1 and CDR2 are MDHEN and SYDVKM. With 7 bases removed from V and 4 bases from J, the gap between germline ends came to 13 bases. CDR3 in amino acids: CASTLGGGYGYTF. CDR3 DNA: TGTGCCAGCACCCTGGGGGGTGGCTATGGCTACACCTTC.

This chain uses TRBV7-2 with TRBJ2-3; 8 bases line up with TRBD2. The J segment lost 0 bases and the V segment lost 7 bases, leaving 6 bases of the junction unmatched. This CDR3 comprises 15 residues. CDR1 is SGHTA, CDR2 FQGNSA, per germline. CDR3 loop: CASTIAGPSTDTQYF. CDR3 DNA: TGTGCCAGCACCATAGCGGGGCCTAGCACAGATACGCAGTATTTT.

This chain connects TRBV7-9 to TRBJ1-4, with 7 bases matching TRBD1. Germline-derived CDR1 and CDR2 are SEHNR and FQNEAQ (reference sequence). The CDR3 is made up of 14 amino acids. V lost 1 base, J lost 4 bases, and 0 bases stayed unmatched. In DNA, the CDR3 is TGTGCCAGCAGCTTAGGGGACAGTAATGAAAAACTGTTTTTT. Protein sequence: CASSLGDSNEKLFF.

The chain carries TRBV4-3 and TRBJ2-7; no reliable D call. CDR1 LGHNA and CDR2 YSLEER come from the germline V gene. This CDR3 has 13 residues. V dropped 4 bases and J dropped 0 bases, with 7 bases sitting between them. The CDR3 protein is CASSRLLSYEQYF. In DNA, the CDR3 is TGCGCCAGCAGCCGACTTCTCTCCTACGAGCAGTACTTC.